This TCR beta chain was recovered during a study of CD8 T cells in ankylosing spondylitis. Study-level findings and limits: A CD8+ phenotype characterized the disease-linked clones, which were relatively rare in peripheral blood.

This CDR3 is built from 15 residues. Trimming took 2 bases from V and 1 from J, leaving 15 bases between them. Per germline, CDR1 GTSNPN and CDR2 SVGIG (reference sequence). This clonotype has a count of ten or more. Its target is not known. TCRdb itself ran the 5' RACE reads through MiXCR, one entry per CDR3 protein. The repertoire includes approximately 100,000 distinct CDR3 sequences, approximately 25% of them detected once, and around an eighth sits in the top ten. The chain recombines TRBV30 with TRBJ2-7; possible D gene TRBD2, 7 bases. This receptor was taken from a male donor with ankylosing spondylitis. The sample comprised synovial fluid, either unsorted or a sorted T cell fraction (not recorded which). CDR3 region: CAWSKAGARSYEQYF. In DNA form, the CDR3 reads TGTGCCTGGAGTAAGGCGGGGGCGCGTTCCTACGAGCAGTACTTC.